This T cell receptor (beta chain) was sequenced during a study of glioma-infiltrating T cells after dendritic cell vaccination. Time point specified: after dendritic cell vaccination, including at tumor progression/relapse. Overall study results and limits: Estimated pretreatment TIL content predicted outcome after dendritic cell vaccination.

This table comes from immunoSEQ multiplex PCR, and its TCRdb copy is limited to in-frame clones, with some not included. The data contain around 60,000 clones, 86% of them singletons. About this clone itself: What it binds is not known.

The length of the CDR3 is 17 residues. The J segment lost 0 bases and the V segment lost 3 bases, leaving 10 bases of the junction unmatched. Germline CDR1 and CDR2: KGHSH and LQKENI. This specimen was blood, taken after dendritic cell vaccination. The TCR was taken from a human donor with glioblastoma. The chain links TRBV18 to TRBJ1-2, with 7 bases fitting TRBD1. CDR3 bases: TGTGCCAGCTCACCGGAGGGGGCGAGTGGGGCTAACTATGGCTACACCTTC. Protein sequence: CASSPEGASGANYGYTF.